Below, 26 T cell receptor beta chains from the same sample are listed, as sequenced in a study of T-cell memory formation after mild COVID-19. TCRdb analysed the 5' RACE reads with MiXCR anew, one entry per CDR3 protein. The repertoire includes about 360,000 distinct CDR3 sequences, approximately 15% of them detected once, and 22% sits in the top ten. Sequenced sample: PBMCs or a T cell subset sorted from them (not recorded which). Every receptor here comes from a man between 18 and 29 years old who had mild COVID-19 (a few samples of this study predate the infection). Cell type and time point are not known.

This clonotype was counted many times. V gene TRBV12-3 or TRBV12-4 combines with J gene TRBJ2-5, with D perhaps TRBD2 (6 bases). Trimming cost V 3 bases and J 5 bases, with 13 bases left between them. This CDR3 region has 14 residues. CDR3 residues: CASSFGGRGETQYF. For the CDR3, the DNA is TGTGCCAGCAGTTTCGGGGGACGTGGGGAGACCCAGTACTTC.

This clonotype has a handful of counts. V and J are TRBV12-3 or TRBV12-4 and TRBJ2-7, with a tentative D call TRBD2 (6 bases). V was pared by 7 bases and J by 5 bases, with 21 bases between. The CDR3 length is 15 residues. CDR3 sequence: CASTQFGTLGHEQYV. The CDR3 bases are TGTGCCAGCACCCAATTCGGGACTCTCGGCCACGAGCAGTACGTC.

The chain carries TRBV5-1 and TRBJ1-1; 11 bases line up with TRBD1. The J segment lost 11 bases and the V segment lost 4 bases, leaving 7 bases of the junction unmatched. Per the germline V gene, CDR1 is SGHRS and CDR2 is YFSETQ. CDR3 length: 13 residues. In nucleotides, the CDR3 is TGCGCCAGCAGCCCGGGACAGGGGGGATACGCTTTCTTT. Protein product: CASSPGQGGYAFF. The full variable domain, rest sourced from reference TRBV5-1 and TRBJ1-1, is KAGVTQTPRYLIKTRGQQVTLSCSPISGHRSVSWYQQTPGQGLQFLFEYFSETQRNKGNFPGRFSGRQFSNSRSEMNVSTLELGDSALYLCASSPGQGGYAFFGQGTRLTVV.

CDR3 sequence: CASGRPNTGELFF. CDR3 nucleotide sequence: TGTGCCAGCGGGAGACCGAACACCGGGGAGCTGTTTTTT. The V and J genes are TRBV27 and TRBJ2-2; D possibly corresponds to TRBD2 (5 bases). The CDR3 length is 13 residues. Per germline, CDR1 MNHEY and CDR2 SMNVEV (reference sequence). Trimming removed 8 bases from V and 0 bases from J, with 7 bases in between.

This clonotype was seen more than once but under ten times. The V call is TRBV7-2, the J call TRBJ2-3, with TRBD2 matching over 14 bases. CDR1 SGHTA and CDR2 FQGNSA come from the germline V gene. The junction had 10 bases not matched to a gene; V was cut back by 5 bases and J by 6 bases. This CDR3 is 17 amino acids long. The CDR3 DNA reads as TGTGCCAGCAGCGCCCCCGAGACTAGCGGGGGGGCCGATACGCAGTATTTT. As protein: CASSAPETSGGADTQYF.

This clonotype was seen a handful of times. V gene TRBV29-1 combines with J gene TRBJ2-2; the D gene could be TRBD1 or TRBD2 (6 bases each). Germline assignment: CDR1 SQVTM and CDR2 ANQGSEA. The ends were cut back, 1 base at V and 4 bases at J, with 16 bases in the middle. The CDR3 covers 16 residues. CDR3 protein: CSVEGGSGEVTGELFF. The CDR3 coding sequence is TGCAGCGTTGAAGGTGGTTCAGGGGAGGTCACCGGGGAGCTGTTTTTT.

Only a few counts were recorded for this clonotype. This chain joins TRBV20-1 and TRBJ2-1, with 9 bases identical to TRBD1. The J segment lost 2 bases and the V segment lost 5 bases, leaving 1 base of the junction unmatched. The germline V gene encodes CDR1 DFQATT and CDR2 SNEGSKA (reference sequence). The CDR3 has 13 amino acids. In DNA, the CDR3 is TGCAGTGCTGGGACAGGGACCTACAATGAGCAGTTCTTC. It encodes CSAGTGTYNEQFF.

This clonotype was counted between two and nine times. This chain's CDR3 is CASSQAQRETQYF. CDR3 coding DNA: TGCGCCAGCAGCCAAGCCCAGCGAGAGACCCAGTACTTC. This chain joins TRBV4-1 and TRBJ2-5; D not certain. Trimming pared 1 base from V and 4 bases from J, leaving 7 bases between. From germline, CDR1 is MGHRA and CDR2 YSYEKL. This CDR3 has 13 amino acids.

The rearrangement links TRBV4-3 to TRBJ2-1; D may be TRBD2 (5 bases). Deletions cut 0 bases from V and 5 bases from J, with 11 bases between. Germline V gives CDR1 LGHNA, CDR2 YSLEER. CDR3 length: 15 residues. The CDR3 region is CASSQDLLGHNEQFF. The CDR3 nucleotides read TGCGCCAGCAGCCAAGATCTACTAGGCCACAATGAGCAGTTCTTC.

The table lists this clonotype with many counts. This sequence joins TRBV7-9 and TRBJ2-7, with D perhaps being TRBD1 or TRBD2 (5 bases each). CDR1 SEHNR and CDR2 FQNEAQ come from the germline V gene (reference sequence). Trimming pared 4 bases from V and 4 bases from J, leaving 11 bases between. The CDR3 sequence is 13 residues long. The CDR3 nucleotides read TGTGCCAGCAGCTCGGGGACGCCTTACGAGCAGTACTTC. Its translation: CASSSGTPYEQYF.

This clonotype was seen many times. The CDR3 bases are TGCGCCAGCAGCTTGGGTCCTTCCTCCACCGGGGAGCTGTTTTTT. It specifies CASSLGPSSTGELFF. This rearrangement joins TRBV5-1 to TRBJ2-2, with D hard to call. V lost 0 bases and J 4 bases, leaving 10 bases between the germline ends. Germline values: CDR1 SGHRS, CDR2 YFSETQ. This CDR3 has 15 residues.

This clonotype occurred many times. This chain's CDR3 is CASSLLAGGGTDTQYF. The CDR3 nucleotides are TGTGCCAGCAGCCTACTAGCGGGGGGGGGCACAGATACGCAGTATTTT. V and J are TRBV7-2 and TRBJ2-3, with 13 bases that match TRBD2. Trimming at V came to 5 bases and at J to 1 base, leaving 3 bases not matched to a gene. Looked up from germline, CDR1 is SGHTA and CDR2 is FQGNSA. This CDR3 has 16 amino acids.

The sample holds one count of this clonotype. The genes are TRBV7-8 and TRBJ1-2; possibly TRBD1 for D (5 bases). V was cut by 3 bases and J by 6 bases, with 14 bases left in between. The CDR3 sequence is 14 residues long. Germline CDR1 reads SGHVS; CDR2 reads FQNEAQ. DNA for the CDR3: TGTGCCAGCAGCTTGGGGCAGGGAAGGAATGGCTACACCTTC. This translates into CASSLGQGRNGYTF.

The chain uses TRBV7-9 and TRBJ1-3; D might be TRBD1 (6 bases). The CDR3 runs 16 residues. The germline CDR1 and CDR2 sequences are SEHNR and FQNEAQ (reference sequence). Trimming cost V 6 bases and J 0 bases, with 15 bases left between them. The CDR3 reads CASSQDGTYSGNTIYF. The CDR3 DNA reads TGTGCCAGCAGTCAAGACGGGACATACTCTGGAAACACCATATATTTT.

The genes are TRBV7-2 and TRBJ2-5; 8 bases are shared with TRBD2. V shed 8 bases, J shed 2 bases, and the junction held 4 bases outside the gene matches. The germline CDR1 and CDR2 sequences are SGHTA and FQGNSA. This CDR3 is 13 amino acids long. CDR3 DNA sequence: TGTGCCAGCTCAGCGGGGGAGCAAGAGACCCAGTACTTC. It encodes CASSAGEQETQYF.

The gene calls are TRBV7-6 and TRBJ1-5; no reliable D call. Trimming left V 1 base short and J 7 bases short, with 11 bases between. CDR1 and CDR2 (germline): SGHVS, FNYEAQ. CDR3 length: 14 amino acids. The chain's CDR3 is CASSLGPLRQPQHF. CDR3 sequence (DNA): TGTGCCAGCAGCTTAGGGCCGCTTCGGCAGCCCCAGCATTTT.

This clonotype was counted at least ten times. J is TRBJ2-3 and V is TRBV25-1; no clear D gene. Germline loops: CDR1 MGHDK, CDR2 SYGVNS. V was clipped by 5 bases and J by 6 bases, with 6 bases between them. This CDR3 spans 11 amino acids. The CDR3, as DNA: TGTGCCAGCAGTTCCGGGGATACGCAGTATTTT. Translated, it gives CASSSGDTQYF.

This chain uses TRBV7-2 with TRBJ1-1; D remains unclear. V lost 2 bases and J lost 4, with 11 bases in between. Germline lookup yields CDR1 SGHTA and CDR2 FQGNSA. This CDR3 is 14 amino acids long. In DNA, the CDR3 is TGTGCCAGCAGCTTATCAGGAAGCGTCACTGAAGCTTTCTTT. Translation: CASSLSGSVTEAFF.

The CDR3 sequence: CASSLGQVRSPLHF. In DNA, the CDR3 is TGCGCCAGCAGCTTGGGACAGGTTCGATCACCCCTCCACTTT. V usage is TRBV5-1 and J usage is TRBJ1-6, with a possible D match to TRBD1 (6 bases). The length of the CDR3 is 14 residues. Germline assignment: CDR1 SGHRS and CDR2 YFSETQ. Trimming left V 0 bases short and J 10 bases short, with 11 bases between.

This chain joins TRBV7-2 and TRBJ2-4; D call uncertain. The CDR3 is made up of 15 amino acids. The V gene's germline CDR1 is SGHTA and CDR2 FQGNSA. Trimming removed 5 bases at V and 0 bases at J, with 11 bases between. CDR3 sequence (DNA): TGTGCCAGCAGCAACTATAGACTAGCCAAAAACATTCAGTACTTC. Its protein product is CASSNYRLAKNIQYF.

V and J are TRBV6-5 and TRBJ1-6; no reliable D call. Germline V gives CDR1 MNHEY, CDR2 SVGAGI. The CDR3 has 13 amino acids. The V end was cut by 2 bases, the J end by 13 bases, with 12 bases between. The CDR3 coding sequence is TGTGCCAGCAGTTACGCCGGGCCGCCCCCCCTCCACTTT. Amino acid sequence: CASSYAGPPPLHF.

This CDR3 reads CATSDGLAGDTQYF. CDR3 nucleotides: TGTGCCACCTCAGATGGGCTAGCGGGTGATACGCAGTATTTT. The V call is TRBV7-2, the J call TRBJ2-3, with TRBD2 identical over 8 bases. Germline trimming cut 10 bases from V and 6 bases from J; bases unmatched to any gene: 12. The CDR3 spans 14 residues. CDR1 is SGHTA and CDR2 is FQGNSA in the germline V gene.

CDR3 protein: CASSEDPDTGELFF. The CDR3 DNA reads TGTGCCAGCAGCGAGGACCCGGACACCGGGGAGCTGTTTTTT. The chain couples TRBV9 to TRBJ2-2; D remains ambiguous. The CDR3 consists of 14 residues. CDR1 is SGDLS, CDR2 YYNGEE, per germline. V shed 3 bases and J shed 3 bases, with 9 bases lying between them.

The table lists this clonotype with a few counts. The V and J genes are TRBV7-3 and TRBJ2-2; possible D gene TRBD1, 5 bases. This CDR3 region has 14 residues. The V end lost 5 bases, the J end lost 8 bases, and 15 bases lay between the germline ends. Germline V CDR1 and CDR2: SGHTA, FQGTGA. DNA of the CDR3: TGTGCCAGCAGCCCCCAGGGCGTTCGGGGGGAGCTGTTTTTT. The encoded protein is CASSPQGVRGELFF.

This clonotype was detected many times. For the CDR3, the DNA is TGCGCCAGCTCCTTAGCGGTCCTCTCCTACAATGAGCAGTTCTTC. It encodes CASSLAVLSYNEQFF. This chain uses TRBV5-1 with TRBJ2-1; weak D call: TRBD2 (6 bases). The CDR3 covers 15 residues. Germline V gene sequence: CDR1 SGHRS, CDR2 YFSETQ. The V end was cut by 7 bases, the J end by 0 bases, with 14 bases between.

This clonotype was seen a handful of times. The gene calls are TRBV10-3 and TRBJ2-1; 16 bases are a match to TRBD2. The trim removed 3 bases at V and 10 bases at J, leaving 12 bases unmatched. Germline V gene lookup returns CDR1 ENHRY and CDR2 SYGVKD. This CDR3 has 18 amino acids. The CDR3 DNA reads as TGTGCCATCAGTGACCGTGGGACTAGCGGGGGGGCTTCATGGGAGCAGTTCTTC. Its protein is CAISDRGTSGGASWEQFF.